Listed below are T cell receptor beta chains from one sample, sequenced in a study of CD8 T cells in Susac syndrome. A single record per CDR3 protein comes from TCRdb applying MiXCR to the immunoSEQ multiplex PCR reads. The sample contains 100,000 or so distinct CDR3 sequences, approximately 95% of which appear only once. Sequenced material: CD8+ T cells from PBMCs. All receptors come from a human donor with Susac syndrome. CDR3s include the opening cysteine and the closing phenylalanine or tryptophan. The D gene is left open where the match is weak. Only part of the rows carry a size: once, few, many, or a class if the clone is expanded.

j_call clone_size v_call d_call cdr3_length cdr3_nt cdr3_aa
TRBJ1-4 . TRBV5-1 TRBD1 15 TGCGCCAGCAGCTTCGGACAGGGTGCTAATGAAAAACTGTTTTTT CASSFGQGANEKLFF
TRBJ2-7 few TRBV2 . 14 TGTGCCAGCACCCGGTCTCAAGGGGGTTACGAGCAGTACTTC CASTRSQGGYEQYF
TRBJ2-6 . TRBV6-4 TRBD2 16 TGTGCCAGCAGTGACACGGGGGGCTCTGGGGCCAACGTCCTGACTTTC CASSDTGGSGANVLTF
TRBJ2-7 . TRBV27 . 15 TGTGCCAGCAGTTTAGCGGGGAACATTCCCTACGAGCAGTACTTC CASSLAGNIPYEQYF
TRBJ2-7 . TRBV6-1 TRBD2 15 TGTGCCAGCAGTGAAGATTTAGCGGGAGCCTACGAGCAGTACTTC CASSEDLAGAYEQYF
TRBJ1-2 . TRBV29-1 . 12 TGCAGCGTTGAGGCCAGAACCGATGGCTACACCTTC CSVEARTDGYTF
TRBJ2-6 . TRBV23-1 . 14 TGCGCCAGCAGTCAATCGTGGGGGGCCAACGTCCTGACTTTC CASSQSWGANVLTF
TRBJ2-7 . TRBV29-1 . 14 TGCAGCGTAGCCATGGCGGAGAACTCCTACGAGCAGTACTTC CSVAMAENSYEQYF
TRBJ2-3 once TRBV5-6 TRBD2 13 TGTGCCAGCAGCTTCCGGGGGGTAGATACGCAGTATTTT CASSFRGVDTQYF
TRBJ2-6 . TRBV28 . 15 TGTGCCAGCAGTTTAAGTAGTTCTGGGGCCAACGTCCTGACTTTC CASSLSSSGANVLTF
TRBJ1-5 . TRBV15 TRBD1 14 TGTGCCACCAGCAGAGTCACAGGGGCGCAGCCCCAGCATTTT CATSRVTGAQPQHF
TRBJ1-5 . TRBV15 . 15 TGTGCCACCAGCAGGCAGGGAGTTGGCAATCAGCCCCAGCATTTT CATSRQGVGNQPQHF
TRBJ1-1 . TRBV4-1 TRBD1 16 TGCGCCAGCAGCCAAGAAGTCCACAGGGGTGGTACTGAAGCTTTCTTT CASSQEVHRGGTEAFF
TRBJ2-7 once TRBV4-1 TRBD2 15 TGCGCCAGCAGCCCGCATACTAGCGTGTGGGGCGAGCAGTACTTC CASSPHTSVWGEQYF